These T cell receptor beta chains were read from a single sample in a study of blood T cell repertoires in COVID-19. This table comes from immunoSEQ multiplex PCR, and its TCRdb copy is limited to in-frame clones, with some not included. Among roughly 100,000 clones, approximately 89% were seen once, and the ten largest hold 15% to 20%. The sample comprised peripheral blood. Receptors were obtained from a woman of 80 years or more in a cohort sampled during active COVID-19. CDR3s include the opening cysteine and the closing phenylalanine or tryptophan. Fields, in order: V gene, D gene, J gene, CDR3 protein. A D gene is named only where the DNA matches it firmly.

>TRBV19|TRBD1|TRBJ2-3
CASSIDRTGGTDTQYF
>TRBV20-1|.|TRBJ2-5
CSAIGGGTQYF
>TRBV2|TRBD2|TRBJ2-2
CASTVGLAGAGELFF
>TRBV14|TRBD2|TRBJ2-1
CASSQEAGGPNNEQFF
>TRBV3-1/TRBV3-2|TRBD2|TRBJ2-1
CAADSGGAPYNEQFF
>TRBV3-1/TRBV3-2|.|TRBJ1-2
CASSQDSTGNYGYTF
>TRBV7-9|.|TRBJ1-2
CASSLPPGGAEGYTF
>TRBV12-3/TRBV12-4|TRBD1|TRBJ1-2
CASSLGQGLGYTF
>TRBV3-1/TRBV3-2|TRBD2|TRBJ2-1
CASSEAGGFYNEQFF
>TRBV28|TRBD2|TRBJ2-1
CASTGTSGYGEQFF
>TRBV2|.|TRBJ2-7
CASSERTTYEQYF
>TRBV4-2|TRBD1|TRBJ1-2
CASSQDLKTGDYGYTF
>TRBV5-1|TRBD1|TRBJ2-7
CASSLEGQRRGQYF
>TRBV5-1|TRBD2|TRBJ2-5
CASSLDASGVGETQYF
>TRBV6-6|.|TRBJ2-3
CASSPLLERGDTQYF
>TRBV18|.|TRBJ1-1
CASSPRDFVTEAFF
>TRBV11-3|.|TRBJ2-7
CASSLRAGAYEQYF
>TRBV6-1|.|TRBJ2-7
CASSGGIATLSYEQYF
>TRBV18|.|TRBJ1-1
CASSVGPPGVNTEAFF
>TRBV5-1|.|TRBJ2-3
CASSLRPTNGIDTQYF
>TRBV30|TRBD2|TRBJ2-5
CAWRPGLAGSETQYF
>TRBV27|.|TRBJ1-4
CASRARGLKLFF
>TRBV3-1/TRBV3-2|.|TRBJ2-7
CASSQVTGGRHEQYF
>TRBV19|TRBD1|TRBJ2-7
CASSIGTGIDEQYF
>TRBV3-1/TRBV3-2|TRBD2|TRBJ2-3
CASSAVTSGSWTDTQYF
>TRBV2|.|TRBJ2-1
CASREMAGTYNEQFF
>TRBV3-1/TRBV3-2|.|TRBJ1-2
CASSQEYREGYTF
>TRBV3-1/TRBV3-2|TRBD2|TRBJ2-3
CASSRNIAGGPSDTQYF
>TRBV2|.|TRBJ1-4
CASTQEEKLFF
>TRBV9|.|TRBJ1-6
CASSQYRAQADSPLHF
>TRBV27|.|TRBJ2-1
CASSQGGYQQFF
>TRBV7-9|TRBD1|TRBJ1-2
CASSPGQGANWGGYTF
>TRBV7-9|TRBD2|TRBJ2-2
CASSSLVAGGVGELFF
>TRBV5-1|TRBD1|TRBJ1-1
CATSPGGQGNGNTEAFF
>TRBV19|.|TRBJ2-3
CASSMSGASGADTQYF
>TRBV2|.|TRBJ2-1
CASSERQSFLYEQFF
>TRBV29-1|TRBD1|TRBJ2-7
CSPCWDSYYEQYF
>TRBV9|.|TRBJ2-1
CASSVSSDGEQFF
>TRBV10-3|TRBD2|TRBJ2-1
CAITEREGNEQFF
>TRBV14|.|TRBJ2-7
CASSHTTAYEQYF
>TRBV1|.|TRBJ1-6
CTSSQDPARTANSPLHF
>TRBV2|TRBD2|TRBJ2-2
CASRQLAGGNTGELFF
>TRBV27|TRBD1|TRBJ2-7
CASSFAQDRGPYEQYF
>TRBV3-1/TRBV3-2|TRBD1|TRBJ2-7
CASSAGTGSLYEQYF
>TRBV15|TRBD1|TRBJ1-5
CATSRGTGGNLNQPQHF
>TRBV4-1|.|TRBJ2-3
CASSLPNRVTDTQYF
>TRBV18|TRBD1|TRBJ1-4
CASSLPPGQGLFF
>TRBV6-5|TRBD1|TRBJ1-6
CASSRQSQGAGPLHF
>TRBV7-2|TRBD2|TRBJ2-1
CATSTSGRIDEQFF
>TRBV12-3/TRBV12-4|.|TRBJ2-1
CASSPALDEQFF
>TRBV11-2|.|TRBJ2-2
CASSYTVTRNYGGTGELFF
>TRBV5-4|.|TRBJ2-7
CASSTPGQGGYEQYF
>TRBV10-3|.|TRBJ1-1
CAITDDSLSAEAFF
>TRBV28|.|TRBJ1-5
CASSPSGRGYQPQHF
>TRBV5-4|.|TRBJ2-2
CASSLVGAEEELFF
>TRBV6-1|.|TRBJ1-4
CASSESRDEKLFF
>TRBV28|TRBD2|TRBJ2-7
CASSFASGRAGEQYF
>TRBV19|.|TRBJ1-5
CASSIPGLINQPQHF
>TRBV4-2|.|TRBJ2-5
CASSQFEGGAGETQYF